The 21 T cell receptor beta chains below all came from one sample that was sequenced in a study of T cells in Graves' hyperthyroidism and ophthalmopathy. Authors of the study amplified TCR beta CDR3 regions from RNA transcripts. Primed by the HTBI set, a first-round RT-PCR was run on the TCR CDR3. TCRdb redid the calling of the multiplex PCR reads with MiXCR, one entry per CDR3 protein. Of approximately 510,000 distinct CDR3 sequences listed, 46% are singletons. The material sequenced was peripheral blood or thyroid tissue (not recorded which). The origin of the receptors is an adult woman with Graves' disease, either hyperthyroidism or ophthalmopathy (not recorded which).

The chain recombines TRBV9 with TRBJ2-3; D ambiguous. Germline-derived CDR1 and CDR2 are SGDLS and YYNGEE. This CDR3 region has 12 residues. V lost 3 bases and J 5 bases, leaving 7 bases between the germline ends. The DNA for the CDR3 is TGTGCCAGCAGCGCCCCTGGAGATACGCAGTATTTT. As protein: CASSAPGDTQYF.

The J gene is TRBJ1-1, the V gene TRBV18; 8 bases agree with TRBD1. Per germline, CDR1 KGHSH and CDR2 LQKENI. V shed 8 bases, J shed 1 base, and the junction held 6 bases outside the gene matches. CDR3 length: 14 residues. CDR3 residues: CASPLQGENTEAFF. In nucleotides, the CDR3 is TGTGCCAGCCCTCTACAGGGGGAGAACACTGAAGCTTTCTTT. The full variable domain, its missing parts supplied by reference TRBV18 and TRBJ1-1, is NAGVMQNPRHLVRRRGQEARLRCSPMKGHSHVYWYRQLPEEGLKFMVYLQKENIIDESGMPKERFSAEFPKEGPSILRIQQVVRGDSAAYFCASPLQGENTEAFFGQGTRLTVV.

This clonotype occurred many times. The chain carries TRBV6-1 and TRBJ1-6; 7 nucleotides agree with TRBD1. V was clipped by 7 bases and J by 2 bases; unmatched bases: 5. There are 15 residues in the CDR3. The germline V gene has CDR1 MNHNS and CDR2 SASEGT. The CDR3 DNA sequence: TGTGCCAGCACCGATGGACAGGCCTATAATTCACCCCTCCACTTT. Its protein product is CASTDGQAYNSPLHF.

There are many counts of this clonotype. The chain is built from TRBV2 and TRBJ2-5; D unclear. Germline CDR1 SNHLY, CDR2 FYNNEI. The CDR3 spans 14 residues. V shed 6 bases and J shed 0 bases, with 11 bases lying between them. For the CDR3, the DNA is TGTGCCAGCAGCGCCGGTCGGTACCAAGAGACCCAGTACTTC. Translated, it gives CASSAGRYQETQYF.

On this clonotype: With a much larger clone just one base away, this may be a read error. This chain joins TRBV7-2 and TRBJ2-1; D is perhaps TRBD2 (5 bases). The V gene's germline CDR1 is SGHTA and CDR2 FQGNSA. CDR3 length: 14 residues. This chain's CDR3 is CASSPQRETGERFF. In DNA form, the CDR3 reads TGTGCCAGCAGCCCCCAAAGGGAGACGGGTGAGCGGTTCTTC.

In this sample, this clonotype turned up once. The chain recombines TRBV20-1 with TRBJ2-2, with 15 bases aligning to TRBD2. Unmatched junction bases numbered 13, after V lost 3 bases and J lost 11 bases. Germline V gene lookup returns CDR1 DFQATT and CDR2 SNEGSKA (reference sequence). The CDR3 totals 17 residues. In DNA, the CDR3 is TGCAGTGCTAGGACGGGACTAGCGGGGGGAGACACCTACGAGCTGTTTTTT. Translating gives CSARTGLAGGDTYELFF.

On this clonotype itself: The final CDR3 position lacks the conserved phenylalanine or tryptophan, pointing to a likely read error. Because the CDR3's place on the DNA is in doubt, the DNA is left out and the CDR3 is given as listed by TCRdb. J is TRBJ1-2 and V is TRBV7-2; the table's TRBD1 call for D was not verified on the DNA. Germline CDR1 SGHTA, CDR2 FQGNSA. The CDR3 comprises 13 residues, both ends counted. The CDR3 loop reads CASSLGGQGGSTL.

The chain joins TRBV7-2 to TRBJ1-2; TRBD1 agrees at 7 bases. CDR1 SGHTA and CDR2 FQGNSA come from the germline V gene. The CDR3 is made up of 13 amino acids. The trim removed 6 bases at V and 8 bases at J, leaving 9 bases unmatched. CDR3 amino acids: CASSFWQGEGYTF. For the CDR3, the DNA is TGTGCCAGCAGTTTCTGGCAGGGGGAAGGCTACACCTTC.

The chain links TRBV10-3 to TRBJ2-5; D not resolved. Per the germline V gene, CDR1 is ENHRY and CDR2 is SYGVKD. This CDR3 region has 14 residues. V was trimmed by 0 bases and J by 5 bases, leaving 10 bases between them. This chain's CDR3 is CAISESLSLETQYF. In nucleotides, the CDR3 is TGTGCCATCAGTGAGTCTCTGAGTCTGGAGACCCAGTACTTC.

This clonotype was recorded a few times. A much larger clonotype is one base distant, so this may be a read error. V usage is TRBV10-3 and J usage is TRBJ1-1; D perhaps matches TRBD1 (5 bases). This CDR3 region has 14 residues. CDR1 and CDR2 from the germline V gene are ENHRY and SYGVKD. Trimming cost V 6 bases and J 3 bases, with 14 bases left between them. The CDR3 nucleotides are TGTGCCATCAGATCCCAGGGAGACGACACTGAAGCTTTCTTT. Protein product: CAIRSQGDDTEAFF.

The table lists this clonotype with a few counts. The chain has TRBV2 and TRBJ1-5, with D perhaps matching TRBD1 (6 bases). From germline, CDR1 is SNHLY and CDR2 FYNNEI. The V end was cut by 7 bases, the J end by 5 bases, with 18 bases between. CDR3 length: 15 residues. The CDR3 bases are TGTGCCAGCACTGGGCAGACAGGCAGCTATCAGCCCCAGCATTTT. Encoded protein: CASTGQTGSYQPQHF.

Comments on this clonotype: A read error may explain this, as a much larger clone is one base away. This rearrangement joins TRBV7-2 to TRBJ1-3, with a possible D match to TRBD1 (5 bases). CDR3 length: 15 residues. Trimming shortened V by 2 bases and J by 4 bases, and 12 bases separated the two germline ends. The germline V gene encodes CDR1 SGHTA and CDR2 FQGNSA. The CDR3, as DNA: TGTGCCAGCAGCTTATATCCAGGGTCCGGAAACACCATATATTTT. This codes for CASSLYPGSGNTIYF.

The rearrangement joins TRBV7-2 to TRBJ2-7, with a tentative D call TRBD2 (6 bases). CDR1 SGHTA and CDR2 FQGNSA come from the germline V gene. CDR3 length: 14 amino acids. V was trimmed by 4 bases and J by 0 bases, leaving 10 bases between them. The CDR3, as DNA: TGTGCCAGCAGCTCGGTCGGGGGCTCCTACGAGCAGTACTTC. Translated, it gives CASSSVGGSYEQYF.

As to this clonotype: Without the conserved terminal phenylalanine or tryptophan, this CDR3 likely stems from a read error. Because the CDR3's place on the DNA is in doubt, the DNA is left out and the CDR3 is given as listed by TCRdb. The chain has TRBV5-1 and TRBJ1-4; the D call in the table, TRBD1, was not verified against the DNA. The CDR3 is made up of 8 amino acids, end residues included. Germline V gives CDR1 SGHRS, CDR2 YFSETQ. This CDR3 is CASSFVTG.

This clonotype has just a few counts. The chain recombines TRBV29-1 with TRBJ1-2, with 8 bases lining up with TRBD1. Trimming removed 3 bases from V and 8 bases from J; junction bases left unmatched: 11. CDR3 size: 14 residues. Germline CDR1 SQVTM, CDR2 ANQGSEA. The CDR3 is CSVDFAGGEGGYTF. The CDR3 DNA follows: TGCAGCGTTGACTTTGCAGGGGGCGAGGGGGGCTACACCTTC.

This clonotype was picked up many times. The chain joins TRBV14 to TRBJ1-6; no clear D. This CDR3 is built from 13 residues. V lost 6 bases, J lost 5 bases, and 8 bases lay in between. CDR1 and CDR2 from the germline V gene are SGHDN and FVKESK. CDR3 bases: TGTGCCAGCAGTAAGACACATAATTCACCCCTCCACTTT. This encodes CASSKTHNSPLHF.

The table lists this clonotype with many counts. The J gene is TRBJ1-5, the V gene TRBV4-1, with D possibly TRBD1 on 5 matching bases. Germline V lookup: CDR1 MGHRA, CDR2 YSYEKL. V was cut by 4 bases and J by 5 bases, with 9 bases left in between. The CDR3 extends over 13 amino acids. The CDR3 DNA follows: TGCGCCAGCAGCCCGGGACCCCATCAGCCCCAGCATTTT. It codes for CASSPGPHQPQHF.

J is TRBJ1-1 and V is TRBV15; tentative D call: TRBD1 (5 bases). V was clipped by 6 bases and J by 2 bases, with 16 bases between them. Germline assignment: CDR1 LNHNV and CDR2 YYDKDF (reference sequence). CDR3 length: 15 amino acids. The CDR3 region has the DNA TGTGCCACCAGGCTAGCGGGGGAACCCAACACTGAAGCTTTCTTT. Encoded protein: CATRLAGEPNTEAFF.

The gene calls are TRBV5-5 and TRBJ2-5, with 10 bases lining up with TRBD2. Trimming at V came to 0 bases and at J to 5 bases, leaving 13 bases not matched to a gene. The CDR3 is made up of 18 amino acids. Germline CDR1 and CDR2: SGHKS and YYEKEE (reference sequence). CDR3 DNA: TGTGCCAGCAGCTTGGTGGCTAGCGGGGGAATTGGAGGGGAGACCCAGTACTTC. As protein: CASSLVASGGIGGETQYF.

This clonotype was counted a single time. The chain carries TRBV7-8 and TRBJ2-5; 9 bases align to TRBD1. The CDR3 consists of 18 residues. J lost 5 bases, V lost 5 bases, and 18 bases had no gene match. In germline, CDR1 is SGHVS, CDR2 FQNEAQ. CDR3 nucleotides: TGTGCCAGCAGCCAAGAGCGGCGGTGGACAGGGGAAGTGGAGACCCAGTACTTC. Protein: CASSQERRWTGEVETQYF.

The genes are TRBV14 and TRBJ1-6; no clear D gene. Germline CDR1 is SGHDN and CDR2 is FVKESK. The CDR3 runs 16 residues. V was cut by 0 bases and J by 9 bases, with 15 bases left in between. CDR3 sequence reads: CASSQDVLGSGSPLHF. The DNA for the CDR3 is TGTGCCAGCAGCCAAGATGTACTAGGGTCGGGTTCACCCCTCCACTTT.